Listed below are T cell receptor beta chains from one sample, sequenced in a study of OX40 agonist ivuxolimab in advanced cancers. TCRdb's copy holds only in-frame clones and misses some; the assay was immunoSEQ multiplex PCR. The table includes roughly 66,000 clones, roughly four fifths detected once. The sequencing here drew on CD4+ or CD8+ T cells sorted from blood, taken in a trial of the OX40 agonist ivuxolimab. These receptors originate from an adult with an advanced solid tumor such as melanoma, head and neck, liver or kidney cancer. CDR3s include the opening cysteine and the closing phenylalanine or tryptophan. D genes are given only for firm matches. Expanded clones are given a class, and other clones once, few, many or no size at all.

v_gene	abundance	j_gene	d_gene	CDR3nt	CDR3aa
TRBV7-2	.	TRBJ2-2	TRBD1	TGTGCCAGCAGCTTATTTAAGGGACAGGGCCGGTCCGGGGAGCTGTTTTTT	CASSLFKGQGRSGELFF
TRBV27	.	TRBJ2-7	TRBD1	TGTGCCAGCAGTCCTTATGGTCCGGGACAGGGATACGAGCAGTACTTC	CASSPYGPGQGYEQYF
TRBV19	.	TRBJ2-1	.	TGTGCCAGTAGTACCCCCGGCATCAAGGGAAATGAGCAGTTCTTC	CASSTPGIKGNEQFF
TRBV27	.	TRBJ1-1	.	TGTGCCAGCAGTTTCTCAGGGAATACTGAAGCTTTCTTT	CASSFSGNTEAFF
TRBV29-1	.	TRBJ1-4	.	TGCAGCGCCGACCGTGACACCGGCCCTAATGAAAAACTGTTTTTT	CSADRDTGPNEKLFF
TRBV7-2	once	TRBJ2-7	.	TGTGCCAGCAGCATTGGTGGTCTAGCATCGGGCGAGCAGTACTTC	CASSIGGLASGEQYF
TRBV19	once	TRBJ2-7	.	TGTGCCAGTACCCAGTCCCCCGGTGGAGCCTACGAGCAGTACTTC	CASTQSPGGAYEQYF
TRBV12-5	.	TRBJ2-1	.	TGTGCTAGTGGTTTGCCCACTTACAGCGGAGACAACAATGAGCAGTTCTTC	CASGLPTYSGDNNEQFF
TRBV6-5	.	TRBJ1-4	.	TGTGCCAGCAGTTCCCAATTGGTGGGTGACGGTGAAAAACTGTTTTTT	CASSSQLVGDGEKLFF
TRBV6-6	.	TRBJ2-7	TRBD1	TGTGCCAGCAGTACCACAGGGGGCGCGTACGAGCAGTACTTC	CASSTTGGAYEQYF
TRBV7-9	.	TRBJ2-7	TRBD1	TGTGCCAGCAGCGTAGACAGGGCCTCCTACGAGCAGTACTTC	CASSVDRASYEQYF
TRBV6-5	.	TRBJ1-1	TRBD1	TGTGCCAGCAGAATCGACAGGGGGGGAAACACTGAAGCTTTCTTT	CASRIDRGGNTEAFF
TRBV5-4	.	TRBJ2-7	.	TGTGCCAGCAGCTCGGTGGGGAGTCGCGAGCAGTACTTC	CASSSVGSREQYF
TRBV28	.	TRBJ2-1	.	TGTGCCAGCAGTTTTGGGCAGGCCTCCTACAATGAGCAGTTCTTC	CASSFGQASYNEQFF
TRBV5-5	.	TRBJ1-2	.	TGTGCCAGCAGCTTGGAGGGGCGGGGTATGCGCGGCTACACCTTC	CASSLEGRGMRGYTF
TRBV18	.	TRBJ2-2	TRBD1	TGTGCCAGCTCACCAAGGCGGGACAGGACGAACACCGGGGAGCTGTTTTTT	CASSPRRDRTNTGELFF
TRBV7-3	.	TRBJ2-2	.	TGTGCCAGCAGTACCAACACCGGGGAGCTGTTTTTT	CASSTNTGELFF
TRBV29-1	.	TRBJ1-5	TRBD1	TGCAGCGTTCGGCAGGGGGGTGACCAGCCCCAGCATTTT	CSVRQGGDQPQHF
TRBV14	.	TRBJ2-7	TRBD2	TGTGCCAGCAGCCCCAGACTAGCGGGGGTCTACGAGCAGTACTTC	CASSPRLAGVYEQYF
TRBV6-5	.	TRBJ2-7	.	TGTGCCAGCAGTCCTACGGGTTGGTTCGAGCAGTACTTC	CASSPTGWFEQYF
TRBV27	.	TRBJ2-7	.	TGTGCCAGCAATAACGGCGGGACCGCTTACTACGAGCAGTACTTC	CASNNGGTAYYEQYF
TRBV5-4	.	TRBJ2-1	.	TGTGCCAGCAGCTTGGAGGCGGGAAGGTACAATGAGCAGTTCTTC	CASSLEAGRYNEQFF
TRBV11-2	once	TRBJ2-1	TRBD1	TGTGCCAGCAGCACTAATAGGACAGGGGAAACAAATGAGCAGTTCTTC	CASSTNRTGETNEQFF
TRBV30	.	TRBJ2-2	TRBD2	TGTGCCTGGAGTGTAAGGCGGGAGGAATACGGGGAGCTGTTTTTT	CAWSVRREEYGELFF